This entry is about one T cell receptor (beta chain). This sample is part of a study of Graves' ophthalmopathy and Graves' hyperthyroidism. CDR1 MGHDK and CDR2 SYGVNS come from the germline V gene. Trimming cost V 4 bases and J 6 bases; bases outside gene matches: 4. The CDR3 is made up of 13 amino acids. RNA transcripts provided the template for amplifying TCR beta CDR3 regions. HTBI-primed RT-PCR formed the first round, and a multiplex PCR formed the second. TCRdb re-derived calls from the multiplex PCR reads in MiXCR, one entry per CDR3 protein. The table shows 200,000 to 300,000 distinct CDR3 sequences, with roughly 50% occurring only once.

The chain recombines TRBV25-1 with TRBJ1-2, with TRBD1 matching 8 bases. The sequence was obtained from an adult man with Graves' ophthalmopathy. Input material: peripheral blood. CDR3 sequence: CASSGQGLDGYTF. CDR3 bases: TGTGCCAGCAGTGGACAGGGGCTGGATGGCTACACCTTC.